Shown below are 17 T cell receptor beta chains from a single sample sequenced in a study of blood T cell repertoires in COVID-19. Profiling relied on immunoSEQ multiplex PCR, and the TCRdb table lists in-frame clones only, not all of them. The sample has 210,000 or so clones; 92% are singletons. Sample: peripheral blood. These receptors all come from a young man with acute or convalescent COVID-19.

This clone was recorded at least ten times. The rearrangement joins TRBV5-8 to TRBJ2-3; maybe TRBD1 (6 bases). This CDR3 comprises 13 residues. V lost 1 base, J lost 4 bases, and 7 bases lay in between. The V gene's germline CDR1 is SGHTS and CDR2 YDEGEE. CDR3 residues: CASSLKGADTQYF. The CDR3 DNA sequence: TGTGCCAGCAGCTTGAAGGGGGCAGATACGCAGTATTTT.

V usage is TRBV7-2 and J usage is TRBJ2-5, with TRBD1 matching 8 bases. The CDR3 consists of 14 residues. Germline V CDR1 and CDR2: SGHTA, FQGNSA. Trimming took 1 base from V and 5 from J; bases not matched to a gene: 3. In DNA form, the CDR3 reads TGTGCCAGCAGCTTAGGGCGGGACAGGGAGACCCAGTACTTC. Translated: CASSLGRDRETQYF.

The chain has TRBV4-1 and TRBJ2-7, with D possibly TRBD2 on 6 matching bases. CDR3 length: 13 amino acids. V gave up 1 base and J gave up 7 bases, with 11 bases separating them. Germline CDR1 MGHRA, CDR2 YSYEKL. The chain's CDR3 is CASSQVPGVEQYF. For the CDR3, the DNA is TGCGCCAGCAGCCAAGTTCCGGGGGTGGAGCAGTACTTC.

V is TRBV27 and J is TRBJ2-1, with D possibly being TRBD2 (5 bases). CDR1 is MNHEY and CDR2 is SMNVEV in the germline V gene (reference sequence). V was cut by 3 bases and J by 0 bases, with 12 bases left in between. The CDR3 runs to 16 residues. This CDR3 reads CASSFHSADSYNEQFF. CDR3 in DNA: TGTGCCAGCAGTTTCCATTCAGCGGACTCCTACAATGAGCAGTTCTTC.

Comment on this clone: Other nucleotide sequences from this sample produce the same CDR3. The genes are TRBV28 and TRBJ2-2; weak D call: TRBD1 (5 bases). The CDR3 extends over 15 amino acids. Germline CDR1 MDHEN, CDR2 SYDVKM. With 7 bases removed from V and 4 bases from J, the gap between germline ends came to 16 bases. DNA for the CDR3: TGTGCCAGCAAACGGCAGGGTAGGATCACCGGGGAGCTGTTTTTT. Protein product: CASKRQGRITGELFF.

The chain has TRBV11-2 and TRBJ2-3; weak D call: TRBD2 (6 bases). The V end was cut by 1 base, the J end by 4 bases, with 12 bases between. The CDR3 has 15 amino acids. The germline CDR1 and CDR2 sequences are SGHAT and FQNNGV. The CDR3 DNA sequence: TGTGCCAGCAGCTTAGTTGCGGGGAACCCAGATACGCAGTATTTT. Translating it yields CASSLVAGNPDTQYF.

The rearrangement uses TRBV6-5 and TRBJ2-3; unclear D gene. The CDR3 is 13 residues long. Trimming shortened V by 7 bases and J by 4 bases, and 12 bases separated the two germline ends. Looked up from germline, CDR1 is MNHEY and CDR2 is SVGAGI. CDR3 residues: CASMRYDADTQYF. The CDR3 DNA sequence: TGTGCCAGCATGCGATACGATGCAGATACGCAGTATTTT.

This clone showed up just once. The J gene is TRBJ1-4, the V gene TRBV19; D is possibly TRBD1 (6 bases). The CDR3 is 13 residues long. With 5 bases removed from V and 5 bases from J, the gap between germline ends came to 9 bases. Germline values: CDR1 LNHDA, CDR2 SQIVND (reference sequence). The CDR3 reads CASSQGLNEKLFF. Written as DNA, the CDR3 is TGTGCCAGTAGTCAGGGGTTAAATGAAAAACTGTTTTTT.

V gene TRBV30 combines with J gene TRBJ2-3; possible D gene TRBD2, 6 bases. Trimming left V 1 base short and J 0 bases short, with 11 bases between. This CDR3 is built from 15 residues. CDR1 is GTSNPN, CDR2 SVGIG, per germline (reference sequence). The CDR3 loop is CAWSDGSGSTDTQYF. The DNA for the CDR3 is TGTGCCTGGAGTGATGGTAGCGGTAGCACAGATACGCAGTATTTT.

The rearrangement uses TRBV29-1 and TRBJ2-1, with TRBD2 as a possible D gene (5 bases). Trimming removed 4 bases at V and 10 bases at J, with 17 bases between. The CDR3 covers 13 residues. Looked up from germline, CDR1 is SQVTM and CDR2 is ANQGSEA. The CDR3 region has the DNA TGCAGCGTTGGTACTAGGACCATCGGGGAGCAGTTCTTC. Translating gives CSVGTRTIGEQFF.

The chain has TRBV19 and TRBJ1-2, with 8 positions matching TRBD1. V was pared by 10 bases and J by 13 bases, with 11 bases of the junction left unmatched. In germline, CDR1 is LNHDA, CDR2 SQIVND (reference sequence). The CDR3 extends over 11 amino acids. The CDR3 region has the DNA TGTGCCATAGGGACAGGCTCCCCCTCCACCTTC. Translated, it gives CAIGTGSPSTF.

The chain recombines TRBV6-6 with TRBJ2-3; D might be TRBD2 (6 bases). The germline V gene has CDR1 MNHNY and CDR2 SVGAGI (reference sequence). V lost 5 bases, J lost 6 bases, and 15 bases lay in between. This CDR3 contains 14 residues. The CDR3 spells CASSPASAGDTQYF. CDR3 bases: TGTGCCAGCAGTCCAGCTAGCGCTGGGGATACGCAGTATTTT.

The rearrangement uses TRBV28 and TRBJ2-1, with 10 bases matching TRBD2. This CDR3 comprises 17 residues. V lost 6 bases and J lost 7; bases outside the gene matches: 15. Germline-derived CDR1 and CDR2 are MDHEN and SYDVKM. Here the CDR3 reads CASSALLAGVRWNEQFF. The CDR3 DNA sequence: TGTGCCAGCAGCGCCTTGCTAGCGGGAGTCCGGTGGAATGAGCAGTTCTTC.

This chain joins TRBV4-2 and TRBJ1-4; tentatively, D is TRBD1 (5 bases). Trimming cost V 0 bases and J 8 bases, with 13 bases left between them. Germline lookup yields CDR1 LGHNA and CDR2 YNFKEQ. The CDR3 runs 15 residues. CDR3 residues: CASSQDRGSGEKLFF. Written as DNA, the CDR3 is TGTGCCAGCAGCCAAGATAGGGGATCTGGGGAAAAACTGTTTTTT.

This clone is medium-sized by share. This rearrangement joins TRBV11-2 to TRBJ1-5; D is unresolved. The CDR3 loop spans 15 amino acids. With 5 bases removed from V and 4 bases from J, the gap between germline ends came to 15 bases. The germline CDR1 and CDR2 sequences are SGHAT and FQNNGV. The CDR3 region is CASSKVAGMNQPQHF. CDR3 coding DNA: TGTGCCAGCAGCAAAGTGGCAGGAATGAATCAGCCCCAGCATTTT.

This chain joins TRBV7-9 and TRBJ2-7; TRBD1 matches 8 bases. Trimming removed 11 bases from V and 2 bases from J; junction bases left unmatched: 8. The CDR3 is made up of 13 amino acids. Germline loops: CDR1 SEHNR, CDR2 FQNEAQ (reference sequence). CDR3 protein: CACGNRGTYEQYF. In DNA form, the CDR3 reads TGTGCCTGCGGCAACAGGGGGACCTACGAGCAGTACTTC.

The J gene is TRBJ1-2, the V gene TRBV7-9, with 8 bases aligning to TRBD1. CDR1 and CDR2 (germline): SEHNR, FQNEAQ (reference sequence). V was pared by 4 bases and J by 6 bases, with 10 bases of the junction left unmatched. CDR3 length: 15 residues. The CDR3 region is CASSSADRGEHGYTF. CDR3 DNA: TGTGCCAGCAGCTCGGCTGACAGGGGTGAACATGGCTACACCTTC.